These 24 T cell receptor beta chains came from one sample sequenced in a study of cytomegalovirus exposure and HLA in healthy donors. In the PCR, 60 Vbeta and 13 Jbeta primers were used. Sequencing used immunoSEQ multiplex PCR; TCRdb keeps in-frame clones, though not all of them. The sample shows about 120,000 clones, around 80% of them seen only once. Specimen: PBMCs. These receptors all stem from a woman younger than 30 in good health and CMV-seronegative.

The chain recombines TRBV27 with TRBJ2-1; possibly TRBD1 for D (5 bases). The V and J ends lost 5 bases and 7 bases respectively, with 9 bases between them. CDR1 and CDR2 (germline): MNHEY, SMNVEV (reference sequence). This CDR3 spans 12 amino acids. CDR3 residues: CASSDDRNEQFF. Here the CDR3 DNA reads TGTGCCAGCAGTGACGACAGAAATGAGCAGTTCTTC.

This clone is medium-sized within its sample. The V call is TRBV4-3, the J call TRBJ2-6; 7 bases line up with TRBD1. Per germline, CDR1 LGHNA and CDR2 YSLEER. With 3 bases clipped from V and 0 bases from J, the junction kept 2 bases outside the gene matches. The CDR3 spans 16 residues. The DNA of the CDR3 is TGCGCCAGCAGCCACACAGGGGCCTCTGGGGCCAACGTCCTGACTTTC. Translation gives CASSHTGASGANVLTF.

With respect to this clone: The junction shows a germline mismatch at one end, possibly a read error. The chain uses TRBV18 and TRBJ1-1, with D hard to call. Germline-derived CDR1 and CDR2 are KGHSH and LQKENI. CDR3 length equals 12 residues. The DNA for the CDR3 is TGTGCCAGCTCTCCACTAAACACTGAAGCTTTCTTT. It encodes CASSPLNTEAFF.

The chain recombines TRBV5-8 with TRBJ2-1; the match to TRBD2 covers 7 bases. With V trimmed by 0 bases and J by 7 bases, 4 bases remained unmatched. This CDR3 contains 14 residues. CDR1 is SGHTS and CDR2 is YDEGEE in the germline V gene. As DNA, the CDR3 is TGTGCCAGCAGCTTGGATCCTAGCGGAAATGAGCAGTTCTTC. Residues: CASSLDPSGNEQFF.

This chain connects TRBV19 to TRBJ2-7, with TRBD2 identical over 9 bases. Germline V gene data show CDR1 as LNHDA and CDR2 as SQIVND (reference sequence). V dropped 6 bases and J dropped 0; count of bases not matched to a gene: 0. The CDR3 sequence is 13 residues long. DNA of the CDR3: TGTGCCAGTAGGACTAGCGGCTCCTACGAGCAGTACTTC. Protein sequence: CASRTSGSYEQYF.

This clone was seen just once. J is TRBJ1-6 and V is TRBV9; a possible D gene is TRBD1 (6 bases). V lost 1 base to trimming and J lost 13 bases, with 12 bases between them. The V gene's germline CDR1 is SGDLS and CDR2 YYNGEE. The CDR3 has 13 amino acids. The CDR3 here is CASSVQGRVPLHF. The CDR3 DNA reads TGTGCCAGCAGCGTACAGGGGCGAGTCCCCCTCCACTTT.

The chain recombines TRBV2 with TRBJ1-2, with D perhaps TRBD1 (6 bases). The CDR3 loop spans 13 amino acids. The ends were cut back, 1 base at V and 5 bases at J, with 8 bases in the middle. CDR1 SNHLY and CDR2 FYNNEI come from the germline V gene. CDR3 region: CASSEETGYGYTF. Written as DNA, the CDR3 is TGTGCCAGCAGTGAAGAAACAGGGTATGGCTACACCTTC.

This chain connects TRBV10-2 to TRBJ2-7; 8 positions match TRBD2. Per the germline V gene, CDR1 is WSHSY and CDR2 is SAAADI. V dropped 4 bases and J dropped 4; count of bases not matched to a gene: 6. The CDR3 sequence is 14 residues long. CDR3 DNA: TGCGCCAGCAGTGGAGCGGGAGAGGTTTACGAGCAGTACTTC. This encodes CASSGAGEVYEQYF.

The gene calls are TRBV7-9 and TRBJ1-1; 7 nucleotides agree with TRBD1. Germline V gene sequence: CDR1 SEHNR, CDR2 FQNEAQ (reference sequence). V lost 5 bases, J lost 2 bases, and 8 bases stayed unmatched. This CDR3 comprises 15 residues. The CDR3 sequence: CASSPNRGLNTEAFF. CDR3 coding DNA: TGTGCCAGCAGCCCTAACAGGGGTCTAAACACTGAAGCTTTCTTT.

The chain has TRBV7-9 and TRBJ2-5; no definite D call. Germline CDR1 is SEHNR and CDR2 is FQNEAQ (reference sequence). V was cut by 0 bases and J by 1 base, with 6 bases left in between. CDR3 size: 14 residues. CDR3 DNA: TGTGCCAGCAGCTTAGCACGGGTCCAAGAGACCCAGTACTTC. Translating gives CASSLARVQETQYF.

The chain joins TRBV6-1 to TRBJ2-7, with a possible D match to TRBD2 (7 bases). From germline, CDR1 is MNHNS and CDR2 SASEGT. Trimming removed 5 bases at V and 5 bases at J, with 16 bases between. The CDR3 sequence is 14 residues long. The CDR3 is CASSRGGNIDEQYF. CDR3 in DNA: TGTGCCAGCAGTAGGGGGGGAAACATCGACGAGCAGTACTTC.

The rearrangement joins TRBV27 to TRBJ2-1, with 9 bases that match TRBD2. CDR1 and CDR2 from the germline V gene are MNHEY and SMNVEV (reference sequence). This CDR3 comprises 16 residues. V dropped 3 bases and J dropped 8; count of bases not matched to a gene: 11. Here the CDR3 DNA reads TGTGCCAGCAGTTTTTCGATAGCGGGAGATTCCTATGAGCAGTTCTTC. This gives the protein CASSFSIAGDSYEQFF.

This clone showed up just once. This chain uses TRBV4-1 with TRBJ1-4; D is unresolved. The germline V and J ends were trimmed by 6 bases and 6 bases, with 5 bases remaining between them. Germline V gives CDR1 MGHRA, CDR2 YSYEKL. The CDR3 has 11 amino acids. The CDR3 DNA sequence: TGCGCCAGCAGGCGAGATGAAAAACTGTTTTTT. Amino acid sequence: CASRRDEKLFF.

There are a few counts of this clone. The chain uses TRBV30 and TRBJ1-4, with TRBD1 matching 12 bases. The length of the CDR3 is 14 residues. V was pared by 3 bases and J by 8 bases, with 4 bases of the junction left unmatched. Germline lookup yields CDR1 GTSNPN and CDR2 SVGIG (reference sequence). The DNA of the CDR3 is TGTGCCTGGAGGCTGGGACAGGGGGCCGAAAAACTGTTTTTT. It specifies CAWRLGQGAEKLFF.

A remark on this clone: The junction and the germline gene differ at one end; a read error may be behind it. The chain has TRBV28 and TRBJ2-6; TRBD2 is a possible D gene (6 bases). CDR1 and CDR2 from the germline V gene are MDHEN and SYDVKM. The CDR3 has 15 residues. For the CDR3, the DNA is TGTGCCAGCATCGGGGGAGGCTCTGGGGCCAACGGCCTGACTTTC. Residues: CASIGGGSGANGLTF.

The chain couples TRBV19 to TRBJ1-5, with D possibly matching TRBD1 (5 bases). Trimming took off 3 bases at V and 10 bases at J, with 16 bases between the two ends. The CDR3 consists of 14 residues. Germline values: CDR1 LNHDA, CDR2 SQIVND (reference sequence). CDR3 protein: CASSISRVDGPQHF. The CDR3 nucleotides read TGTGCCAGTAGTATCTCCAGGGTTGACGGCCCCCAGCATTTT.

The gene calls are TRBV6-1 and TRBJ2-7; D might be TRBD1 (6 bases). The germline CDR1 and CDR2 sequences are MNHNS and SASEGT. V lost 5 bases and J 6 bases, leaving 17 bases between the germline ends. The CDR3 runs to 14 residues. In DNA, the CDR3 is TGTGCCAGCAGTTCAGGGGACGTCTTCATCGAGCAGTACTTC. Translated, it gives CASSSGDVFIEQYF.

The rearrangement uses TRBV7-9 and TRBJ2-3; 12 nucleotides agree with TRBD1. There are 17 residues in the CDR3. Looked up from germline, CDR1 is SEHNR and CDR2 is FQNEAQ (reference sequence). V shed 4 bases, J shed 3 bases, and the junction held 8 bases outside the gene matches. The CDR3 reads CASSSPLGQGATDTQYF. The CDR3 DNA reads TGTGCCAGCAGCTCGCCCCTGGGACAGGGGGCTACAGATACGCAGTATTTT.

The J gene is TRBJ1-2, the V gene TRBV5-1, with 7 bases fitting TRBD1. The CDR3 length is 13 residues. CDR1 and CDR2 (germline): SGHRS, YFSETQ. After removal of 2 bases from V and 4 bases from J, the junction contained 2 bases not matched to a gene. CDR3 residues: CASSLNRGYGYTF. CDR3 DNA: TGCGCCAGCAGCTTAAACAGGGGCTATGGCTACACCTTC.

The rearrangement joins TRBV18 to TRBJ1-2; no clear D gene. CDR1 is KGHSH, CDR2 LQKENI, per germline. The CDR3 length is 15 residues. Trimming left V 6 bases short and J 3 bases short, with 17 bases between. The CDR3 sequence: CASSPSGQNYYGYTF. DNA of the CDR3: TGTGCCAGCTCCCCTTCTGGCCAGAATTACTATGGCTACACCTTC. Supplemented by reference TRBV18 and TRBJ1-2, the full variable domain reads NAGVMQNPRHLVRRRGQEARLRCSPMKGHSHVYWYRQLPEEGLKFMVYLQKENIIDESGMPKERFSAEFPKEGPSILRIQQVVRGDSAAYFCASSPSGQNYYGYTFGSGTRLTVV.

The rearrangement links TRBV27 to TRBJ2-7, with a possible D match to TRBD1 (5 bases). The germline gives CDR1 MNHEY, CDR2 SMNVEV (reference sequence). The CDR3 sequence is 13 residues long. V lost 4 bases, J lost 3 bases, and 10 bases lay in between. The DNA for the CDR3 is TGTGCCAGCAGTTCAGGGATTTACTACGAGCAGTACTTC. Protein product: CASSSGIYYEQYF.

The chain carries TRBV6-4 and TRBJ1-1, with D uncertain. The germline gives CDR1 MRHNA, CDR2 SNTAGT. Between the trimmed V and J ends, which lost 6 bases and 0 bases, there was a span of 11 bases. The CDR3 contains 14 residues. This CDR3 reads CASRTEALNTEAFF. The CDR3 nucleotides read TGTGCCAGCAGAACGGAGGCCTTGAACACTGAAGCTTTCTTT.

The chain combines TRBV6-5 with TRBJ2-1; D possibly corresponds to TRBD1 (6 bases). Germline V gene sequence: CDR1 MNHEY, CDR2 SVGAGI. This CDR3 is built from 14 residues. V dropped 5 bases and J dropped 7 bases, with 15 bases sitting between them. The CDR3 loop is CASSRDIPWNEQFF. The CDR3 nucleotides are TGTGCCAGCAGTCGGGACATCCCCTGGAATGAGCAGTTCTTC.

There are a few counts of this clone. The J gene is TRBJ2-7, the V gene TRBV2; maybe TRBD1 (7 bases). This CDR3 contains 19 residues. Germline V gene sequence: CDR1 SNHLY, CDR2 FYNNEI. Trimming shortened V by 3 bases and J by 3 bases, and 27 bases separated the two germline ends. Here the CDR3 DNA reads TGTGCCAGCAGTGACTATAAAGGGGGCGCGGGACCACCCTTCTACGAGCAGTACTTC. It translates to CASSDYKGGAGPPFYEQYF.